One and the same sample provided the 5 T cell receptor beta chains below, sequenced in a study of CD8 T cells in Susac syndrome. An input of about 0.5 to 1 ug of RNA was subjected to reverse transcription using random hexamers. TCRdb independently ran MiXCR on the immunoSEQ multiplex PCR reads; one entry per CDR3 protein. In the table there are a few hundred thousand distinct CDR3 sequences, 85% of which are singletons. The sequenced material came from CD8+ T cells from PBMCs. These receptors originate from a human donor with multiple sclerosis.

This chain uses TRBV28 with TRBJ1-1; the D gene is possibly TRBD1 (5 bases). Trimming removed 3 bases at V and 10 bases at J, with 24 bases between. The CDR3 has 16 residues. Germline V CDR1 and CDR2: MDHEN, SYDVKM. In DNA, the CDR3 is TGTGCCAGCAGTTTCACGAGGGATGGGACGGCCGCGCTAGCTTTCTTT. Residues: CASSFTRDGTAALAFF.

The V gene is TRBV12-3 or TRBV12-4, the J gene TRBJ2-1; possibly TRBD1 or TRBD2 for D (6 bases each). The CDR3 is 15 amino acids. V was trimmed by 3 bases and J by 7 bases, leaving 16 bases between them. The CDR3 region has the DNA TGTGCCAGCAGTTTTAGGGGGGCGAGTGAAAATGAGCAGTTCTTC. It specifies CASSFRGASENEQFF.

In DNA, the CDR3 is TGTGCCAGCAGCGATCGGGGAATAGGGTACCGTGGAGATACGCAGTATTTT. Translating it yields CASSDRGIGYRGDTQYF. The rearrangement joins TRBV25-1 to TRBJ2-3; D perhaps matches TRBD2 (5 bases). V lost 6 bases, J lost 5 bases, and 24 bases lay in between. CDR1 and CDR2 from the germline V gene are MGHDK and SYGVNS. The CDR3 runs 17 residues.

The chain has TRBV11-2 and TRBJ2-7; D may match TRBD1 or TRBD2 (5 bases each). Per the germline V gene, CDR1 is SGHAT and CDR2 is FQNNGV. Trimming cost V 2 bases and J 6 bases, with 11 bases left between them. The CDR3 totals 13 residues. CDR3 in DNA: TGTGCCAGCAGCTTAAAAGGGGCGGGCGAGCAGTACTTC. Translation: CASSLKGAGEQYF.

The CDR3 loop is CASSVDPSGSLINEQFF. CDR3 nucleotides: TGCGCCAGCAGCGTGGACCCTAGCGGGAGTTTGATCAATGAGCAGTTCTTC. The chain carries TRBV5-1 and TRBJ2-1, with 10 bases identical to TRBD2. V lost 4 bases, J lost 6 bases, and 13 bases stayed unmatched. The CDR3 spans 17 residues. The germline CDR1 and CDR2 sequences are SGHRS and YFSETQ.